A selection of T cell receptor beta chains follows, all from one sample in a study of graft-versus-host responses after intestinal transplantation. Only in-frame clones appear in the TCRdb table, and some are missing; sequencing was by immunoSEQ multiplex PCR. The sample yields around 55,000 clones, about 90% seen once. The antigens of these receptors remain unknown. The input for sequencing was unstimulated CD4+ T cells sorted from spleen or lymph node cells, taken before transplant. The receptors derive from a human donor who was the organ donor for an intestinal transplant. Both conserved end residues are part of each CDR3. A D gene is named only where the DNA matches it firmly. Rows may omit the clone size; those that give it use once, few, many or a size class.

TRBV18	TRBJ2-3	-	TRBD2	CASSPPRTSGRSDTQYF	TGTGCCAGCTCACCACCCCGGACTAGCGGGAGATCAGATACGCAGTATTTT
TRBV19	TRBJ2-2	-	-	CASSIDRDTYTGELFF	TGTGCCAGTAGTATAGATCGGGACACCTACACCGGGGAGCTGTTTTTT
TRBV9	TRBJ2-3	-	-	CASSPWGRGTDTQYF	TGTGCCAGCAGCCCTTGGGGCAGGGGCACAGATACGCAGTATTTT
TRBV18	TRBJ1-6	-	-	CASSEIQGKSPLHF	TGTGCCAGCTCAGAAATTCAGGGGAAATCACCCCTCCACTTT
TRBV11-2	TRBJ2-5	-	-	CASSLGQTQETQYF	TGTGCCAGCAGCTTAGGACAGACGCAAGAGACCCAGTACTTC
TRBV19	TRBJ2-1	-	TRBD2	CASSVEHPRTSGRALNEQFF	TGTGCCAGTAGTGTCGAACACCCCCGGACTAGCGGGAGGGCCCTCAATGAGCAGTTCTTC
TRBV19	TRBJ2-1	-	TRBD2	CASSIGGVLAGDRRNEQFF	TGTGCCAGTAGTATCGGGGGGGTACTAGCGGGAGATCGACGCAATGAGCAGTTCTTC
TRBV28	TRBJ2-1	-	TRBD1	CASSRPRQGAKYNEQFF	TGTGCCAGCAGTCGACCCCGACAGGGGGCGAAGTACAATGAGCAGTTCTTC
TRBV30	TRBJ2-1	-	-	CAWSYDPRLAFEQFF	TGTGCCTGGAGCTACGACCCCCGGCTAGCCTTCGAGCAGTTCTTC
TRBV5-8	TRBJ1-5	-	TRBD1	CASSAGQGDHQPQHF	TGTGCCAGCAGTGCTGGACAGGGGGACCATCAGCCCCAGCATTTT
TRBV28	TRBJ1-4	-	TRBD1	CASRETGGDEKLFF	TGTGCCAGCAGAGAGACAGGGGGAGATGAAAAACTGTTTTTT
TRBV2	TRBJ2-7	-	-	CASSVRDEQYF	TGTGCCAGCTCAGTTCGGGACGAGCAGTACTTC
TRBV29-1	TRBJ1-2	once	-	CSVEGGGGYTF	TGCAGCGTTGAAGGGGGGGGAGGCTACACCTTC
TRBV2	TRBJ1-4	-	-	CASRTLQATNEKLFF	TGTGCCAGCAGAACACTCCAGGCAACTAATGAAAAACTGTTTTTT
TRBV28	TRBJ2-1	-	-	CASRPIGAEQFF	TGTGCCAGCAGACCCATTGGGGCAGAGCAGTTCTTC
TRBV28	TRBJ2-7	once	-	CASSFSRQGQYF	TGTGCCAGCAGTTTCTCGCGGCAAGGGCAGTACTTC
TRBV9	TRBJ1-3	-	TRBD1	CASGQGASGNTIYF	TGTGCCAGCGGGCAGGGGGCTTCTGGAAACACCATATATTTT
TRBV6-1	TRBJ2-7	-	-	CASRASSLYEQYF	TGTGCCAGCAGGGCTAGCTCCTTATACGAGCAGTACTTC
TRBV6-4	TRBJ2-1	-	TRBD2	CASSRLAGGVDEQFF	TGTGCCAGCAGTAGACTAGCGGGAGGGGTAGATGAGCAGTTCTTC
TRBV6-1	TRBJ2-1	-	TRBD2	CASSVTPSGSTFF	TGTGCCAGCAGTGTTACCCCCAGCGGGAGTACGTTCTTC
TRBV2	TRBJ2-5	once	-	CASSVGGAREYF	TGTGCCAGCAGTGTGGGGGGGGCACGCGAGTACTTC
TRBV6-6	TRBJ1-2	-	TRBD1	CASRLTRQGSGYTF	TGTGCCAGCAGGCTAACTCGACAGGGGTCGGGCTACACCTTC
TRBV30	TRBJ1-1	few	-	CAWIGQREAFF	TGTGCCTGGATTGGACAGCGAGAAGCTTTCTTT
TRBV28	TRBJ2-7	-	TRBD1	CASGTGGSYEQYF	TGTGCCAGTGGGACAGGGGGCTCCTACGAGCAGTACTTC
TRBV9	TRBJ2-2	-	-	CASSVGVDAGDGSLSGELFF	TGTGCCAGCAGCGTAGGCGTGGACGCAGGGGACGGGTCGTTGTCCGGGGAGCTGTTTTTT
TRBV6-6	TRBJ1-5	-	TRBD1	CASSPGQGHQPQHF	TGTGCCAGCAGTCCCGGACAGGGGCACCAGCCCCAGCATTTT